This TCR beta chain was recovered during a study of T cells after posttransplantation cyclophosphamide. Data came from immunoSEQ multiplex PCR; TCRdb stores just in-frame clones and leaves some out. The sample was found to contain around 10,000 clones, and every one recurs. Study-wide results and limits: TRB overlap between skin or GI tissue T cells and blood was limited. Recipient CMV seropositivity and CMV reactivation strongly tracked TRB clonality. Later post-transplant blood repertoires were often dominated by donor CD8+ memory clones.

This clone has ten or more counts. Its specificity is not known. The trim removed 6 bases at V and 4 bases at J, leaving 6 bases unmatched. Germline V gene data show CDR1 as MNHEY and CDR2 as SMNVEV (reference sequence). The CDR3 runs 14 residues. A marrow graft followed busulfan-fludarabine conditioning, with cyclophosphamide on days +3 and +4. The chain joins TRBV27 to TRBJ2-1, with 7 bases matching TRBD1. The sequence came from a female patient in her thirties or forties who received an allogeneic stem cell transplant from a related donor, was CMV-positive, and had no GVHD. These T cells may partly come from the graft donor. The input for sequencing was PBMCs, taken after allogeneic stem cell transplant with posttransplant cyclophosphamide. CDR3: CASSPVGQYNEQFF. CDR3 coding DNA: TGTGCCAGCAGCCCTGTGGGACAGTACAATGAGCAGTTCTTC.